This T cell receptor beta chain comes out of a study of T cell repertoires in cytomegalovirus infection. On the study more broadly: It was the public TCR beta signatures that indicated both CMV infection and matching HLA type.

General study results and limits: The cumulative frequency of public TCR beta families distinguished individuals who carried CMV together with the relevant HLA. The ex vivo response was dominated by HLA-C-restricted CMV-specific TCR beta clonotypes.

As for this clonotype: Its antigen is still unknown.

CDR1 and CDR2 from the germline V gene are LNHDA and SQIVND (reference sequence). Deletions cut 11 bases from V and 4 bases from J, with 21 bases between. The CDR3 is 15 amino acids. MiXCR, run by TCRdb on the reads, gives a single entry per CDR3 protein. This table has some 700,000 distinct CDR3 sequences, 35% appearing once. This chain links TRBV19 with TRBJ2-1, with D tentatively TRBD2 (6 bases). What was sequenced was PBMCs. The TCR sequence derives from a human donor in good health (CMV status not recorded). Some clones in this sample may be carry-over from other donors' samples. The DNA for the CDR3 is TGTGCCTCCCACTCCGGAGGGGTAGGATACAATGAGCAGTTCTTC. Its protein is CASHSGGVGYNEQFF.